The 18 T cell receptor beta chains given below trace back to one sample, sequenced in a study of T cells after yellow fever vaccination. MiXCR, run by TCRdb on the 5' RACE reads, gives a single entry per CDR3 protein. The table has some 160,000 distinct CDR3 sequences, about 7% seen once; the top ten hold approximately 2.5%. The source was CD4+ T cells sorted from PBMCs, collected 4 to 6 days after the first yellow fever vaccination. The source of these receptors is a young man who received the YFV17D yellow fever vaccine.

The J gene is TRBJ2-5, the V gene TRBV20-1; a weak D match, TRBD1 (6 bases). V gave up 5 bases and J gave up 4 bases, with 14 bases separating them. Germline lookup yields CDR1 DFQATT and CDR2 SNEGSKA (reference sequence). CDR3 length equals 13 residues. The CDR3 coding sequence is TGCAGTGCTTCGGACAGAGACCTAGAGACCCAGTACTTC. It translates to CSASDRDLETQYF.

In this sample, this clonotype turned up a few times. The chain carries TRBV2 and TRBJ1-2; TRBD1 might be the D (6 bases). Germline V gene data show CDR1 as SNHLY and CDR2 as FYNNEI. The V and J ends lost 4 bases and 1 base respectively, with 16 bases between them. The length of the CDR3 is 16 residues. The CDR3 DNA is TGTGCCAGCAGTGTGGGCAGGGGCATCGGTAACTATGGCTACACCTTC. Its protein product is CASSVGRGIGNYGYTF.

In regard to this clonotype: This may arise from a read error, as a much more abundant clone is one base away. This chain links TRBV3-1 with TRBJ1-6; D ambiguous. CDR1 and CDR2 (germline): LGHDT, YNNKEL (reference sequence). This CDR3 has 13 residues. The CDR3 sequence is CSSSQNEGLTLHF. The CDR3 DNA reads TGTTCCAGCAGCCAGAATGAAGGTTTGACCCTCCACTTT.

The gene calls are TRBV29-1 and TRBJ1-2; TRBD1 is a possible D gene (6 bases). V lost 7 bases and J lost 7, with 16 bases in between. The length of the CDR3 is 12 residues. CDR1 is SQVTM, CDR2 ANQGSEA, per germline. Here the CDR3 reads CSAGTSGGGYTF. The CDR3 DNA reads TGCAGCGCAGGGACATCGGGGGGTGGCTACACCTTC.

The sample holds many counts of this clonotype. J is TRBJ2-2 and V is TRBV15; D may be TRBD1 or TRBD2 (6 bases each). The length of the CDR3 is 16 residues. V lost 6 bases, J lost 5 bases, and 19 bases lay in between. In germline, CDR1 is LNHNV, CDR2 YYDKDF (reference sequence). The CDR3 DNA follows: TGTGCCACCAGAAGCACAGGGTCGGGGGTGACCGGGGAGCTGTTTTTT. Translated: CATRSTGSGVTGELFF.

This clonotype was observed at least ten times. J is TRBJ2-2 and V is TRBV10-3; 8 bases fit TRBD1. Germline V lookup: CDR1 ENHRY, CDR2 SYGVKD. The CDR3 is made up of 14 amino acids. With V trimmed by 6 bases and J by 2 bases, 2 bases remained unmatched. CDR3 DNA sequence: TGTGCCATCAGGTCAGGGGGCAACACCGGGGAGCTGTTTTTT. It translates to CAIRSGGNTGELFF.

The gene calls are TRBV4-1 and TRBJ2-1, with D possibly TRBD2 on 5 matching bases. Germline assignment: CDR1 MGHRA and CDR2 YSYEKL. The CDR3 spans 15 residues. Trimming stripped 0 bases from V and 12 bases from J, with 18 bases between. The CDR3 DNA reads TGCGCCAGCAGCCAAGACGGTCCAACTCTAGCACCGCAGTTCTTC. Protein product: CASSQDGPTLAPQFF.

This clonotype has a count of ten or more. The chain links TRBV7-2 to TRBJ1-5; D is possibly TRBD1 (6 bases). The CDR3 covers 16 residues. Trimming removed 1 base at V and 6 bases at J, with 16 bases between. Germline lookup yields CDR1 SGHTA and CDR2 FQGNSA. CDR3 coding DNA: TGTGCCAGCAGCTTAGGTTCCAGGGGCGGTGGTCAGCCCCAGCATTTT. This sequence encodes CASSLGSRGGGQPQHF.

This clonotype was counted only a few times. This chain connects TRBV25-1 to TRBJ1-4; D uncertain. The CDR3 contains 15 residues. Germline V lookup: CDR1 MGHDK, CDR2 SYGVNS. V was pared by 3 bases and J by 8 bases, with 16 bases between. CDR3 coding DNA: TGTGCCAGCAGTGAGCGGGCAGAGCAACGAGAAAAACTGTTTTTT. This encodes CASSERAEQREKLFF.

The chain couples TRBV4-1 to TRBJ2-3; 8 bases line up with TRBD1. The CDR3 runs 17 residues. Germline assignment: CDR1 MGHRA and CDR2 YSYEKL. V shed 2 bases and J 5 bases; nucleotides not matched to a gene: 12. The CDR3 region is CASSQPPGRGPVDTQYF. The CDR3 bases are TGCGCCAGCAGCCAACCCCCCGGCAGGGGGCCGGTAGATACGCAGTATTTT.

Many counts were recorded for this clonotype. This sequence joins TRBV2 and TRBJ2-1, with 8 bases lining up with TRBD1. The CDR3 totals 15 residues. Germline values: CDR1 SNHLY, CDR2 FYNNEI. The J segment lost 9 bases and the V segment lost 1 base, leaving 8 bases of the junction unmatched. The CDR3 DNA reads TGTGCCAGCAGTGAAGGGACAGGGCGTCGGGGTGAGCAGTTCTTC. This translates into CASSEGTGRRGEQFF. The variable domain in full, completed from reference TRBV2 and TRBJ2-1, reads EPEVTQTPSHQVTQMGQEVILRCVPISNHLYFYWYRQILGQKVEFLVSFYNNEISEKSEIFDDQFSVERPDGSNFTLKIRSTKLEDSAMYFCASSEGTGRRGEQFFGPGTRLTVL.

J is TRBJ2-3 and V is TRBV6-5; TRBD1 matches 7 bases. V was pared by 1 base and J by 1 base, with 2 bases of the junction left unmatched. This CDR3 spans 15 amino acids. Germline V gene data show CDR1 as MNHEY and CDR2 as SVGAGI. The chain's CDR3 is CASSYYQGGTDTQYF. CDR3 bases: TGTGCCAGCAGTTACTACCAGGGGGGCACAGATACGCAGTATTTT.

This clonotype came up a few times. The chain carries TRBV14 and TRBJ2-2; D ambiguous. The CDR3 is 16 amino acids. Trimming removed 5 bases at V and 1 base at J, with 14 bases between. Looked up from germline, CDR1 is SGHDN and CDR2 is FVKESK. The CDR3 loop reads CASSYLSPGNTGELFF. The CDR3 nucleotides are TGTGCCAGCAGCTATTTATCCCCAGGGAACACCGGGGAGCTGTTTTTT.

In its sample, this clonotype was seen many times. V and J are TRBV20-1 and TRBJ2-7; D call uncertain. The CDR3 consists of 14 residues. CDR1 is DFQATT, CDR2 SNEGSKA, per germline (reference sequence). The V end was cut by 3 bases, the J end by 1 base, with 13 bases between. CDR3 residues: CSASLSGKSYEQYF. The DNA for the CDR3 is TGCAGTGCTAGTTTGTCAGGAAAGTCCTACGAGCAGTACTTC.

This clonotype appeared once. The chain recombines TRBV5-1 with TRBJ2-3, with a weak D call TRBD1 (6 bases). Germline V gives CDR1 SGHRS, CDR2 YFSETQ. V lost 4 bases, J lost 4 bases, and 19 bases lay in between. This CDR3 region has 16 residues. DNA for the CDR3: TGCGCCAGCAGCGCAGGGACCGGGACACGCTCAGATACGCAGTATTTT. This sequence encodes CASSAGTGTRSDTQYF. The full variable domain, its missing parts supplied by reference TRBV5-1 and TRBJ2-3, is KAGVTQTPRYLIKTRGQQVTLSCSPISGHRSVSWYQQTPGQGLQFLFEYFSETQRNKGNFPGRFSGRQFSNSRSEMNVSTLELGDSALYLCASSAGTGTRSDTQYFGPGTRLTVL.

The chain joins TRBV20-1 to TRBJ2-7, with D hard to call. This CDR3 has 13 amino acids. From germline, CDR1 is DFQATT and CDR2 SNEGSKA (reference sequence). The CDR3 sequence: CRPSDPASYEQYF. For the CDR3, the DNA is TGCAGACCCTCGGACCCTGCCTCCTACGAGCAGTACTTC.

J is TRBJ1-1 and V is TRBV29-1, with unresolved D. The CDR3 length is 15 residues. Germline CDR1 is SQVTM and CDR2 is ANQGSEA. Trimming shortened V by 3 bases and J by 1 base, and 15 bases separated the two germline ends. The CDR3 is CSVDMETTANTEAFF. The CDR3 DNA reads as TGCAGCGTTGATATGGAGACAACTGCGAACACTGAAGCTTTCTTT.

The rearrangement links TRBV5-6 to TRBJ2-5; D is unresolved. The CDR3 runs 14 residues. Germline CDR1 and CDR2: SGHDT and YYEEEE. The V end was cut by 0 bases, the J end by 7 bases, with 13 bases between. The CDR3 reads CASSLGVSPGTQYF. CDR3 nucleotides: TGTGCCAGCAGCTTGGGGGTCTCTCCGGGGACCCAGTACTTC.